The 23 T cell receptor beta chains reported below all come from one sample, sequenced in a study of T cells in Graves' hyperthyroidism and ophthalmopathy. RNA transcripts served as the template for amplifying TCR beta CDR3 regions. The TCR CDR3 first-round RT-PCR relied on the HTBI primer set. TCRdb re-called the multiplex PCR reads through MiXCR, storing one row per CDR3 protein. The sample has hundreds of thousands of distinct CDR3 sequences; around a sixth are singletons. The sequenced material came from blood. These receptors all stem from a woman aged 45-65 years with Graves' hyperthyroidism that later progressed to Graves' ophthalmopathy.

This clonotype was counted at least ten times. The chain recombines TRBV7-9 with TRBJ2-7; D is uncertain. Trimming stripped 4 bases from V and 3 bases from J, with 10 bases between. CDR1 is SEHNR, CDR2 FQNEAQ, per germline (reference sequence). The CDR3 extends over 13 amino acids. In nucleotides, the CDR3 is TGTGCCAGCAGCTCAGACACCGACTACGAGCAGTACTTC. Its protein product is CASSSDTDYEQYF.

This clonotype was observed a few times. This rearrangement joins TRBV5-1 to TRBJ1-2; D not certain. The CDR3 is 14 amino acids. The germline CDR1 and CDR2 sequences are SGHRS and YFSETQ. V dropped 0 bases and J dropped 5 bases, with 11 bases sitting between them. CDR3 loop: CASSLEANRYGYTF. DNA for the CDR3: TGCGCCAGCAGCTTGGAGGCCAACAGATATGGCTACACCTTC.

The rearrangement uses TRBV18 and TRBJ1-3; 7 bases align to TRBD1. The V gene end was trimmed by 6 bases and the J gene end by 3 bases; junction bases not matched to a gene: 11. The germline V gene has CDR1 KGHSH and CDR2 LQKENI. This CDR3 contains 16 residues. The CDR3: CASSPLEGADGNTIYF. CDR3 bases: TGTGCCAGCTCCCCCCTGGAGGGGGCTGATGGAAACACCATATATTTT.

This clonotype was seen repeatedly, ten times or more. The chain carries TRBV3-1 and TRBJ2-2; possibly TRBD2 for D (6 bases). Trimming took 4 bases from V and 4 from J, leaving 10 bases between them. The CDR3 consists of 14 residues. Germline V lookup: CDR1 LGHDT, CDR2 YNNKEL (reference sequence). CDR3 amino acids: CASSRGVSTGELFF. In DNA, the CDR3 is TGTGCCAGCAGCCGCGGGGTGAGCACCGGGGAGCTGTTTTTT.

The sample holds many counts of this clonotype. This rearrangement joins TRBV7-8 to TRBJ1-2; possibly TRBD1 for D (5 bases). Germline V gives CDR1 SGHVS, CDR2 FQNEAQ. The CDR3 has 14 amino acids. Trimming shortened V by 5 bases and J by 5 bases, and 15 bases separated the two germline ends. CDR3 DNA: TGTGCCAGCAGCCCCCCGGGACCCCGTTATGGCTACACCTTC. It translates to CASSPPGPRYGYTF.

This clonotype was detected many times. For the CDR3, the DNA is TGTGCCAGCAGCCAAGCCCTGGGTGGGACCAAGATAAGGACTAATGAAAAACTGTTTTTT. This sequence encodes CASSQALGGTKIRTNEKLFF. The rearrangement joins TRBV3-1 to TRBJ1-4; D might be TRBD1 (5 bases). The CDR3 extends over 20 amino acids. V lost 1 base and J lost 2, with 23 bases in between. In germline, CDR1 is LGHDT, CDR2 YNNKEL (reference sequence).

The sample holds a few counts of this clonotype. The chain has TRBV6-2 or TRBV6-3 and TRBJ1-3, with 7 bases aligning to TRBD1. The CDR3 loop spans 14 amino acids. The V gene's germline CDR1 is MNHEY and CDR2 SVGEGT. The V segment lost 6 bases and the J segment 3 bases; nucleotides outside the gene matches: 5. DNA for the CDR3: TGTGCCAGCAGCCGGGACAGAGATGGAAACACCATATATTTT. It codes for CASSRDRDGNTIYF.

This clonotype came up a few times. This chain joins TRBV10-3 and TRBJ2-5; 8 bases fit TRBD2. Per germline, CDR1 ENHRY and CDR2 SYGVKD. Trimming at V came to 10 bases and at J to 2 bases, leaving 15 bases not matched to a gene. The CDR3 runs 16 residues. CDR3 protein: CATSRGAALRQETQYF. The CDR3 bases are TGTGCCACGTCGCGGGGGGCGGCTCTTCGGCAAGAGACCCAGTACTTC.

This clonotype was recorded at least ten times. The chain couples TRBV3-1 to TRBJ2-3, with a weak D call TRBD2 (5 bases). The CDR3 spans 14 residues. Trimming stripped 1 base from V and 6 bases from J, with 11 bases between. Germline CDR1 and CDR2: LGHDT and YNNKEL (reference sequence). The CDR3 nucleotides read TGTGCCAGCAGCCAAGTGGTCGGGGAGGATACGCAGTATTTT. This gives the protein CASSQVVGEDTQYF.

The chain couples TRBV19 to TRBJ2-3; D is unresolved. The CDR3 is made up of 14 amino acids. The germline V and J ends were trimmed by 5 bases and 4 bases, with 13 bases remaining between them. Germline V gives CDR1 LNHDA, CDR2 SQIVND (reference sequence). CDR3 protein: CASSAKALPDTQYF. The CDR3, as DNA: TGTGCCAGTAGTGCGAAGGCGCTTCCAGATACGCAGTATTTT.

In this sample, this clonotype turned up a few times. This rearrangement joins TRBV7-8 to TRBJ1-3; weak D call: TRBD1 (5 bases). This CDR3 has 17 residues. CDR1 is SGHVS, CDR2 FQNEAQ, per germline. Trimming removed 1 base at V and 0 bases at J, with 13 bases between. In DNA, the CDR3 is TGTGCCAGCAGCTTAGTTGCTCCAGGGCTCTCTGGAAACACCATATATTTT. Amino acids: CASSLVAPGLSGNTIYF.

The V and J genes are TRBV3-1 and TRBJ2-7, with D unclear. The V and J ends lost 2 bases and 3 bases respectively, with 5 bases between them. The CDR3 sequence is 12 residues long. Germline loops: CDR1 LGHDT, CDR2 YNNKEL (reference sequence). The CDR3 coding sequence is TGTGCCAGCAGCCAACTTTTCTACGAGCAGTACTTC. Translated, it gives CASSQLFYEQYF.

In its sample, this clonotype was seen many times. V and J are TRBV5-1 and TRBJ1-2; 7 positions match TRBD1. The V and J ends lost 4 bases and 8 bases, in that order; junction bases with no gene match: 8. This CDR3 region has 13 residues. The germline V gene has CDR1 SGHRS and CDR2 YFSETQ. CDR3 in amino acids: CASSRDREFGYTF. The CDR3 bases are TGCGCCAGCAGCCGAGACAGGGAATTCGGCTACACCTTC.

This clonotype was recorded at least ten times. The gene calls are TRBV11-2 and TRBJ1-1, with D tentatively TRBD1 (5 bases). Germline CDR1 and CDR2: SGHAT and FQNNGV. V lost 0 bases and J lost 4, with 12 bases in between. This CDR3 spans 15 amino acids. The CDR3 loop reads CASSLDLGVGTEAFF. CDR3 DNA: TGTGCCAGCAGCTTAGATTTAGGGGTAGGCACTGAAGCTTTCTTT.

The chain is built from TRBV4-1 and TRBJ1-4, with D unclear. The CDR3 is 16 amino acids. V was pared by 2 bases and J by 0 bases, with 10 bases between. Germline V gene lookup returns CDR1 MGHRA and CDR2 YSYEKL. CDR3 coding DNA: TGCGCCAGCAGCCAAAAAATGACAACAACTAATGAAAAACTGTTTTTT. Translating gives CASSQKMTTTNEKLFF.

This clonotype showed up many times. The chain uses TRBV20-1 and TRBJ1-5; D is uncertain. Germline values: CDR1 DFQATT, CDR2 SNEGSKA (reference sequence). This CDR3 is 15 amino acids long. V shed 0 bases and J shed 6 bases, with 15 bases lying between them. The DNA of the CDR3 is TGCAGTGCTAGAGACGAGGGCATTCGTAGTCAGCCCCAGCATTTT. It encodes CSARDEGIRSQPQHF.

This clonotype was picked up many times. This rearrangement joins TRBV3-1 to TRBJ2-7, with D perhaps TRBD1 (5 bases). This CDR3 has 13 residues. The germline CDR1 and CDR2 sequences are LGHDT and YNNKEL (reference sequence). V lost 3 bases and J lost 3, with 9 bases in between. The CDR3 DNA reads TGTGCCAGCAGCCACCGACAGAGCTACGAGCAGTACTTC. Its translation is CASSHRQSYEQYF.

The chain links TRBV29-1 to TRBJ2-1; 8 bases are shared with TRBD1. Germline CDR1 reads SQVTM; CDR2 reads ANQGSEA. Losses at the gene ends were 4 bases for V and 9 bases for J; bases not matched to a gene: 11. CDR3 length: 14 amino acids. CDR3 residues: CSVATQGAESEQFF. The CDR3 coding sequence is TGCAGCGTTGCTACGCAGGGGGCCGAGAGTGAGCAGTTCTTC.

This clonotype was observed a handful of times. The chain is built from TRBV9 and TRBJ2-1; the match to TRBD2 covers 8 bases. Germline values: CDR1 SGDLS, CDR2 YYNGEE. This CDR3 region has 17 residues. V was pared by 6 bases and J by 4 bases, with 15 bases of the junction left unmatched. The CDR3 spells CASTPRPGGALYNEQFF. The CDR3 DNA is TGTGCCAGCACCCCACGCCCCGGGGGGGCCCTATACAATGAGCAGTTCTTC.

This clonotype was seen only a few times. The chain recombines TRBV20-1 with TRBJ1-5; D may be TRBD1 (6 bases). Germline loops: CDR1 DFQATT, CDR2 SNEGSKA (reference sequence). V lost 5 bases and J lost 3, with 20 bases in between. The CDR3 runs to 16 residues. CDR3 sequence reads: CSALRLTGRDNQPQHF. DNA of the CDR3: TGCAGTGCTCTACGCCTGACAGGAAGGGACAATCAGCCCCAGCATTTT.

The chain is built from TRBV9 and TRBJ2-2; 9 bases are a match to TRBD2. Germline lookup yields CDR1 SGDLS and CDR2 YYNGEE. There are 15 residues in the CDR3. Losses at the gene ends were 2 bases for V and 5 bases for J; bases not matched to a gene: 4. Here the CDR3 DNA reads TGTGCCAGCAGCGTCAGGACTAGCGATACCGGGGAGCTGTTTTTT. Translation: CASSVRTSDTGELFF. The variable domain in full, completed from reference TRBV9 and TRBJ2-2, reads DSGVTQTPKHLITATGQRVTLRCSPRSGDLSVYWYQQSLDQGLQFLIQYYNGEERAKGNILERFSAQQFPDLHSELNLSSLELGDSALYFCASSVRTSDTGELFFGEGSRLTVL.

This chain uses TRBV29-1 with TRBJ2-6; no reliable D call. This CDR3 spans 14 amino acids. Trimming took off 3 bases at V and 1 base at J, with 7 bases between the two ends. Germline loops: CDR1 SQVTM, CDR2 ANQGSEA. The CDR3 DNA reads as TGCAGCGTTGAGGTTAATTCTGGGGCCAACGTCCTGACTTTC. Its protein product is CSVEVNSGANVLTF.

This clonotype was observed a handful of times. The J gene is TRBJ2-2, the V gene TRBV3-1; TRBD1 is a possible D gene (5 bases). CDR3 length: 16 residues. CDR1 is LGHDT and CDR2 is YNNKEL in the germline V gene (reference sequence). Trimming left V 4 bases short and J 7 bases short, with 19 bases between. The CDR3 protein is CASSPTTPSGFGELFF. CDR3 DNA: TGTGCCAGCAGCCCCACCACACCCTCAGGGTTCGGGGAGCTGTTTTTT.